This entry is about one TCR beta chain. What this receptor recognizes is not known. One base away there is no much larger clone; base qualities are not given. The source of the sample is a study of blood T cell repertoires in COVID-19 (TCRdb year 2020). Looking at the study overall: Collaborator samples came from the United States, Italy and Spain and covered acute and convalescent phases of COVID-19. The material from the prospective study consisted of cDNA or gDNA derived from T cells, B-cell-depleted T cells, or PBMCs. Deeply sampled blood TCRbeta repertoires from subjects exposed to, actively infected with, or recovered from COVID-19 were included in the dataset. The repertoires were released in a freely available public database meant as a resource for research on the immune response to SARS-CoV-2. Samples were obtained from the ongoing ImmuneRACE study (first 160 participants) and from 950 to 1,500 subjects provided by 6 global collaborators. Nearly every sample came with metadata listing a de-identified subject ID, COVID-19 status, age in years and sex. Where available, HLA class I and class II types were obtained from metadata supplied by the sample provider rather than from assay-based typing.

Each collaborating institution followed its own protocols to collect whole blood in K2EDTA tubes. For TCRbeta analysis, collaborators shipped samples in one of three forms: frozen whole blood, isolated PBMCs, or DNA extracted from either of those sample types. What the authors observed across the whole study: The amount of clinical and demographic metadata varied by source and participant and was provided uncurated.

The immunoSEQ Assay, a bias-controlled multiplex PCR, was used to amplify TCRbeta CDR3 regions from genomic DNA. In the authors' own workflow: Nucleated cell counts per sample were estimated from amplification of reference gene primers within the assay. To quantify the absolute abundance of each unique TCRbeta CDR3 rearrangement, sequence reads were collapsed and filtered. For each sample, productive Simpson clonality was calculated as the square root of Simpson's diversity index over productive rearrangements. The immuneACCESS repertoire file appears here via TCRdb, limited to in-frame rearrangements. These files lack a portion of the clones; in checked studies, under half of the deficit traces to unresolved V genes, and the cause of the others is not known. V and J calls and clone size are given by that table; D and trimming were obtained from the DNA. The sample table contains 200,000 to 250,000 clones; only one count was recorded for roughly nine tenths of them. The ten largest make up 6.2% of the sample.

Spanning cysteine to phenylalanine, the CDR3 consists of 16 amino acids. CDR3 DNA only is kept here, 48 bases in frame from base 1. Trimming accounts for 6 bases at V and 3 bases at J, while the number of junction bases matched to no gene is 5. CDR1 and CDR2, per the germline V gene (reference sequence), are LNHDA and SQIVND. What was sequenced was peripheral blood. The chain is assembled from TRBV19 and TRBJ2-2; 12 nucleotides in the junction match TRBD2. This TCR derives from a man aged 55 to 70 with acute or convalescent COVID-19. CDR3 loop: CASSQRLAGDTGELFF. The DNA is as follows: TGTGCCAGTAGCCAAAGACTAGCGGGAGACACCGGGGAGCTGTTTTTT.